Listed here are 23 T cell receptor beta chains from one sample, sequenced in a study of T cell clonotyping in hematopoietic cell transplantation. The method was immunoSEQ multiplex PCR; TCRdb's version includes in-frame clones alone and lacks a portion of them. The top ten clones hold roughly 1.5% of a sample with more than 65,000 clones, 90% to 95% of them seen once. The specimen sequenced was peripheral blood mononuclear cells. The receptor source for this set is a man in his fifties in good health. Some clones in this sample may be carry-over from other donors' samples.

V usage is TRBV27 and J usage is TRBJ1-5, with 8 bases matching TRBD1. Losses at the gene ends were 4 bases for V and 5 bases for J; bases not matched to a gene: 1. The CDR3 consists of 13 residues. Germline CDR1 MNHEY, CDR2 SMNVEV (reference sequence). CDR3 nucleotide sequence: TGTGCCAGCAGTTCGACAGGGGATCAGCCCCAGCATTTT. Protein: CASSSTGDQPQHF.

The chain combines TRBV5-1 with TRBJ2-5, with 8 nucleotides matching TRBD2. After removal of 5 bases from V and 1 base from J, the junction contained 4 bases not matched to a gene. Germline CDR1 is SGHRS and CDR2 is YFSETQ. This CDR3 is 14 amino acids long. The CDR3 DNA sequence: TGCGCCAGCAGAGGCGGGGGGCTCCAAGAGACCCAGTACTTC. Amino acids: CASRGGGLQETQYF.

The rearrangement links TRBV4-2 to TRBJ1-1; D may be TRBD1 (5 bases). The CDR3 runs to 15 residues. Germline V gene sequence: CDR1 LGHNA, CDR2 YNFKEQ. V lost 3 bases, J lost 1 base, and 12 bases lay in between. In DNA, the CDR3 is TGTGCCAGCAGCCAGGTAGGGACCGAGAACACTGAAGCTTTCTTT. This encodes CASSQVGTENTEAFF.

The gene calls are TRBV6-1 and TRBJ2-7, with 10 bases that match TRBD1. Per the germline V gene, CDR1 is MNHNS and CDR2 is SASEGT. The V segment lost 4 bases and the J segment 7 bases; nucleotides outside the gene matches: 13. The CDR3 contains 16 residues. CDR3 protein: CASSGLPGQGSQEQYF. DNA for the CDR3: TGTGCCAGCAGTGGGCTTCCGGGACAGGGGTCACAGGAGCAGTACTTC.

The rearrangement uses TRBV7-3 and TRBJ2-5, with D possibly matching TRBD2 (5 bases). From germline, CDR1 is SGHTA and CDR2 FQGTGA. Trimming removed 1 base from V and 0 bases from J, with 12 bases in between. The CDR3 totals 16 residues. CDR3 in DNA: TGTGCCAGCAGCTTAATAGCGACACCGTACCAAGAGACCCAGTACTTC. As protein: CASSLIATPYQETQYF.

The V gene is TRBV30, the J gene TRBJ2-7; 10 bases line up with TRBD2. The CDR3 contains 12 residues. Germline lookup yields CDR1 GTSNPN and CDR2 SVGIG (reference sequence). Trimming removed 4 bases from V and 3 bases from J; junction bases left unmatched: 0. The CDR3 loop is CAWTSGGYEQYF. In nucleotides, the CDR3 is TGTGCCTGGACTAGCGGGGGCTACGAGCAGTACTTC.

This chain's CDR3 is CASSQTGEQTQYF. The CDR3 coding sequence is TGTGCCAGCTCTCAGACAGGGGAACAGACCCAGTACTTC. The rearrangement uses TRBV18 and TRBJ2-5; 8 nucleotides line up with TRBD1. The germline V gene encodes CDR1 KGHSH and CDR2 LQKENI. V trimming: 6 bases; J trimming: 6 bases; junction bases outside the gene matches: 6. The CDR3 contains 13 residues.

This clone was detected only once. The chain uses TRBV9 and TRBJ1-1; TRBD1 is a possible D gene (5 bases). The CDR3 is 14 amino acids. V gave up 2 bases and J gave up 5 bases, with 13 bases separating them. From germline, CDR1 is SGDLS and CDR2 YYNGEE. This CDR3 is CASSVEGSGTEAFF. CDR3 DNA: TGTGCCAGCAGCGTGGAGGGGTCGGGTACTGAAGCTTTCTTT. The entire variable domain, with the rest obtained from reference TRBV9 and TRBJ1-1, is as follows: DSGVTQTPKHLITATGQRVTLRCSPRSGDLSVYWYQQSLDQGLQFLIQYYNGEERAKGNILERFSAQQFPDLHSELNLSSLELGDSALYFCASSVEGSGTEAFFGQGTRLTVV.

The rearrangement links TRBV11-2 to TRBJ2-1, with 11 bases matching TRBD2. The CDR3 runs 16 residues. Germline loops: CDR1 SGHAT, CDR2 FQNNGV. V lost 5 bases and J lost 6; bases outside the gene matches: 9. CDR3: CASSARTSGRSNEQFF. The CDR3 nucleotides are TGTGCCAGCAGCGCCCGGACTAGCGGGCGGAGCAATGAGCAGTTCTTC.

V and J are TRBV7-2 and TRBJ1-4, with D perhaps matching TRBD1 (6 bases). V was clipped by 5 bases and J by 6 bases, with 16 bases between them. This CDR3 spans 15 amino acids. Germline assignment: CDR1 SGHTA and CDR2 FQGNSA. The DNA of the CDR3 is TGTGCCAGCAGCCCGTCCTCAGGGGCCCATGAAAAACTGTTTTTT. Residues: CASSPSSGAHEKLFF.

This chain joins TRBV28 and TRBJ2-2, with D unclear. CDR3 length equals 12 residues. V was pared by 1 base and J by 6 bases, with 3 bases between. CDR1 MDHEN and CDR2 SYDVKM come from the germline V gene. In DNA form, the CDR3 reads TGTGCCAGCAGTTTATTGGCCGGGGAGCTGTTTTTT. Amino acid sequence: CASSLLAGELFF. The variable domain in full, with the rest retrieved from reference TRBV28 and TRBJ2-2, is DVKVTQSSRYLVKRTGEKVFLECVQDMDHENMFWYRQDPGLGLRLIYFSYDVKMKEKGDIPEGYSVSREKKERFSLILESASTNQTSMYLCASSLLAGELFFGEGSRLTVL.

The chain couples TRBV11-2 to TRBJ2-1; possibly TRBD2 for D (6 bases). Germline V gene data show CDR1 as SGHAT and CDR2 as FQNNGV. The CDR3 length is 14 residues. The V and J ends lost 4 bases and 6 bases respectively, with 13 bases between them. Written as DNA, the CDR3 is TGTGCCAGCAGCTCTGCCGGGAGACGCAATGAGCAGTTCTTC. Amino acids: CASSSAGRRNEQFF.

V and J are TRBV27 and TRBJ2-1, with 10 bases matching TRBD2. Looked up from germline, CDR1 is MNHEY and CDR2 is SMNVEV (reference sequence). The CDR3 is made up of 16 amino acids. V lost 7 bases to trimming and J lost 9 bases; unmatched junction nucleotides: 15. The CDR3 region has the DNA TGTGCCAGCACCCCACTGGGGCTAGCGGGAGCGAGTGAGCAGTTCTTC. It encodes CASTPLGLAGASEQFF.

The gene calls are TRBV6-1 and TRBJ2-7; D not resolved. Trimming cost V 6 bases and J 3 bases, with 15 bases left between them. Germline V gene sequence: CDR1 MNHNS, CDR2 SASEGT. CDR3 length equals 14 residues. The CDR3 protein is CASRDHRGYYEQYF. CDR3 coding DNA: TGTGCCAGCAGGGACCACCGTGGGTACTACGAGCAGTACTTC.

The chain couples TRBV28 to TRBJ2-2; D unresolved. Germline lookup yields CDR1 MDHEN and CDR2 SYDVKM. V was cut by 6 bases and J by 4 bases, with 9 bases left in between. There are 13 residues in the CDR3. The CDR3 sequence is CASSQTSTGELFF. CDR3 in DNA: TGTGCCAGCAGCCAGACCAGCACCGGGGAGCTGTTTTTT. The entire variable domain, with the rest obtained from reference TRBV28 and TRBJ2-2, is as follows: DVKVTQSSRYLVKRTGEKVFLECVQDMDHENMFWYRQDPGLGLRLIYFSYDVKMKEKGDIPEGYSVSREKKERFSLILESASTNQTSMYLCASSQTSTGELFFGEGSRLTVL.

The chain's CDR3 is CASSPTMNTEAFF. CDR3 bases: TGTGCCAGCAGCCCCACCATGAACACTGAAGCTTTCTTT. The chain recombines TRBV7-2 with TRBJ1-1; no definite D call. CDR3 size: 13 residues. V was cut by 5 bases and J by 0 bases, with 7 bases left in between. CDR1 SGHTA and CDR2 FQGNSA come from the germline V gene.

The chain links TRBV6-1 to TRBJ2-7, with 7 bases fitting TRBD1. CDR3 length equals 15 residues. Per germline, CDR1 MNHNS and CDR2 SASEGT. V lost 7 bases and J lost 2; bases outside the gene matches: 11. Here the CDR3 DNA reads TGTGCCAGCAATACTCCCGGGACAGCAACCTACGAGCAGTACTTC. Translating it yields CASNTPGTATYEQYF.

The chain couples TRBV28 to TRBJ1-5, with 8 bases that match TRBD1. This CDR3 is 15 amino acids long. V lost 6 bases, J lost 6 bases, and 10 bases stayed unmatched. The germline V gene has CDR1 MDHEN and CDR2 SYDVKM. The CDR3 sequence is CASSFGTGFGQPQHF. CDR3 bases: TGTGCCAGCAGCTTCGGGACAGGATTTGGTCAGCCCCAGCATTTT.

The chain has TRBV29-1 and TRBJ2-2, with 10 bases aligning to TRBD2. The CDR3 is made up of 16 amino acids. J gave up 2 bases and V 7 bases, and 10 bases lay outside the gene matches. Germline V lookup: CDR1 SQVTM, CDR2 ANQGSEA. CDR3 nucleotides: TGCAGCGCCAACGGATGGACTAGCGGAAACACCGGGGAGCTGTTTTTT. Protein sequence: CSANGWTSGNTGELFF.

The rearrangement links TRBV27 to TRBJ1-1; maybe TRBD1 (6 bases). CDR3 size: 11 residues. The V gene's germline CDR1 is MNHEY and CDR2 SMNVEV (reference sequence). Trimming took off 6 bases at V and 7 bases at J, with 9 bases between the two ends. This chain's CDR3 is CASRRGDEAFF. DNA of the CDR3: TGTGCCAGCAGGAGGGGGGATGAAGCTTTCTTT.

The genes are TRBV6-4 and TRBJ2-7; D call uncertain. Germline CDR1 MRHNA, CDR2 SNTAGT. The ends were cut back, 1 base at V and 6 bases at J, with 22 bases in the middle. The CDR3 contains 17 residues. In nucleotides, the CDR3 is TGTGCCAGCAGTGACTTGGGCAGGCGGTCGGGTACGTGCGAGCAGTACTTC. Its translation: CASSDLGRRSGTCEQYF.

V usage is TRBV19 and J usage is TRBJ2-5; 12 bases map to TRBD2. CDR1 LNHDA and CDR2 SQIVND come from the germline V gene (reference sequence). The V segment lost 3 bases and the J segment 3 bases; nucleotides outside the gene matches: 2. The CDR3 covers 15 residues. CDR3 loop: CASSIRTSGEETQYF. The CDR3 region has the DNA TGTGCCAGTAGTATTAGGACTAGCGGGGAAGAGACCCAGTACTTC.

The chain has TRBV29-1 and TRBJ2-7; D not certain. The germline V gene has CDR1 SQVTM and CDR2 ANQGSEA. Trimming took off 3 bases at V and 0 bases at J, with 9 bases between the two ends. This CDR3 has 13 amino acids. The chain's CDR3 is CSVEKRSSYEQYF. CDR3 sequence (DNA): TGCAGCGTTGAGAAACGGAGCTCCTACGAGCAGTACTTC.